The next 27 T cell receptor beta chains were all read from a single sample in a study of Tregs in tolerant kidney transplant recipients. The protocol was immunoSEQ multiplex PCR, while the TCRdb copy is restricted to in-frame clones and leaves out a portion. Here the sample spans roughly 120,000 clones, 92% being singletons. The sequenced sample was CD4+ T cells from blood. These receptors all come from a human donor in good health.

The V call is TRBV7-9, the J call TRBJ2-1, with 9 bases that match TRBD2. Germline V gene data show CDR1 as SEHNR and CDR2 as FQNEAQ (reference sequence). V dropped 5 bases and J dropped 6; count of bases not matched to a gene: 11. This CDR3 is built from 16 residues. DNA for the CDR3: TGTGCCAGCAGCAGTTTTGCGGGAGGGCCGGGCAATGAGCAGTTCTTC. This sequence encodes CASSSFAGGPGNEQFF.

V usage is TRBV7-2 and J usage is TRBJ2-1; D gene unclear. Trimming shortened V by 5 bases and J by 16 bases, and 21 bases separated the two germline ends. Germline V gene sequence: CDR1 SGHTA, CDR2 FQGNSA. The CDR3 length is 13 residues. The DNA for the CDR3 is TGTGCCAGCAGCCCTATAGGTCGGGTCCAATTTTTCTTC. Translation: CASSPIGRVQFFF.

V gene TRBV6-1 combines with J gene TRBJ1-5; no reliable D call. The germline CDR1 and CDR2 sequences are MNHNS and SASEGT. CDR3 length: 14 amino acids. With 3 bases removed from V and 5 bases from J, the gap between germline ends came to 11 bases. The CDR3 is CASSDALSDQPQHF. In nucleotides, the CDR3 is TGTGCCAGCAGTGACGCGCTGTCGGATCAGCCCCAGCATTTT.

This chain uses TRBV4-2 with TRBJ2-1; no firm D call. Germline CDR1 and CDR2: LGHNA and YNFKEQ. This CDR3 contains 17 residues. Trimming pared 2 bases from V and 0 bases from J, leaving 14 bases between. Here the CDR3 DNA reads TGTGCCAGCAGCCAACCCGGGTTGGAGAGCTCCTACAATGAGCAGTTCTTC. This gives the protein CASSQPGLESSYNEQFF.

This clone was detected only a few times. The V gene is TRBV11-2, the J gene TRBJ1-6, with TRBD1 matching over 7 bases. The CDR3 runs to 14 residues. V shed 3 bases and J 12 bases; nucleotides not matched to a gene: 8. Germline CDR1 SGHAT, CDR2 FQNNGV. The CDR3 here is CASSFRQGGGPLHF. CDR3 nucleotides: TGTGCCAGCAGCTTCAGACAGGGAGGTGGACCCCTCCACTTT.

The gene calls are TRBV7-9 and TRBJ1-2, with TRBD1 matching over 10 bases. From germline, CDR1 is SEHNR and CDR2 FQNEAQ (reference sequence). Trimming at V came to 1 base and at J to 8 bases, leaving 7 bases not matched to a gene. The CDR3 sequence is 15 residues long. This chain's CDR3 is CASSLGTGGTDGYTF. The CDR3 bases are TGTGCCAGCAGCTTAGGGACAGGGGGTACAGACGGCTACACCTTC.

The chain couples TRBV28 to TRBJ1-5; D remains unclear. Germline V CDR1 and CDR2: MDHEN, SYDVKM. CDR3 length equals 15 residues. V was clipped by 7 bases and J by 0 bases, with 13 bases between them. CDR3 DNA: TGTGCCAGCATGGGGAGGGCCGGTAGCAATCAGCCCCAGCATTTT. Amino acids: CASMGRAGSNQPQHF.

This chain's CDR3 is CASSSGQGSTDTQYF. CDR3 nucleotide sequence: TGTGCCAGCAGCTCAGGACAGGGCAGCACAGATACGCAGTATTTT. This sequence joins TRBV5-6 and TRBJ2-3; 8 bases fit TRBD1. The ends lost 3 bases at V and 0 bases at J; junction bases unmatched: 3. Germline CDR1 reads SGHDT; CDR2 reads YYEEEE. CDR3 length equals 15 residues. Based on the CDR3 plus reference TRBV5-6 and TRBJ2-3, the full variable domain is DAGVTQSPTHLIKTRGQQVTLRCSPKSGHDTVSWYQQALGQGPQFIFQYYEEEERQRGNFPDRFSGHQFPNYSSELNVNALLLGDSALYLCASSSGQGSTDTQYFGPGTRLTVL.

The CDR3 loop reads CASSLGGPSSYNEQFF. In DNA, the CDR3 is TGTGCCAGCAGCTTAGGGGGGCCAAGCTCCTACAATGAGCAGTTCTTC. The rearrangement joins TRBV11-3 to TRBJ2-1; TRBD1 might be the D (6 bases). Trimming cost V 1 base and J 0 bases, with 10 bases left between them. Germline-derived CDR1 and CDR2 are SGHNT and YENEEA. The CDR3 is made up of 16 amino acids.

This chain links TRBV30 with TRBJ2-3; 7 bases agree with TRBD2. V shed 6 bases, J shed 2 bases, and the junction held 11 bases outside the gene matches. Germline-derived CDR1 and CDR2 are GTSNPN and SVGIG (reference sequence). There are 15 residues in the CDR3. In DNA, the CDR3 is TGTGCCTGCGACCCCCTCAGCGGGATCACAGATACGCAGTATTTT. Protein sequence: CACDPLSGITDTQYF. The whole variable domain, filled in from reference TRBV30 and TRBJ2-3, reads SQTIHQWPATLVQPVGSPLSLECTVEGTSNPNLYWYRQAAGRGLQLLFYSVGIGQISSEVPQNLSASRPQDRQFILSSKKLLLSDSGFYLCACDPLSGITDTQYFGPGTRLTVL.

DNA for the CDR3: TGTGCCAGCAGCCGACAGGGCGGGAACACCGGGGAGCTGTTTTTT. It specifies CASSRQGGNTGELFF. This chain connects TRBV7-2 to TRBJ2-2; TRBD1 matches at 7 bases. The germline V gene encodes CDR1 SGHTA and CDR2 FQGNSA. The trim removed 5 bases at V and 1 base at J, leaving 4 bases unmatched. The CDR3 contains 15 residues.

The chain has TRBV15 and TRBJ1-4, with no clear D. The CDR3 totals 12 residues. The germline gives CDR1 LNHNV, CDR2 YYDKDF (reference sequence). V was shortened by 1 base and J by 6 bases, with 3 bases between the two germline ends. CDR3 sequence: CATSRGDEKLFF. The CDR3 coding sequence is TGTGCCACCAGCAGAGGGGATGAAAAACTGTTTTTT.

This clone was picked up one time. The rearrangement uses TRBV2 and TRBJ1-2; no clear D. The CDR3 is 14 residues long. Deletions cut 8 bases from V and 4 bases from J, with 17 bases between. CDR1 and CDR2 from the germline V gene are SNHLY and FYNNEI. The CDR3 spells CASHIGQSSYGYTF. In DNA form, the CDR3 reads TGTGCCAGCCACATCGGGCAGTCTAGCTATGGCTACACCTTC.

This clone was seen repeatedly, ten times or more. The chain employs TRBV19 and TRBJ2-1; D may match TRBD1 or TRBD2 (5 bases each). CDR3 size: 15 residues. The germline CDR1 and CDR2 sequences are LNHDA and SQIVND (reference sequence). V was shortened by 3 bases and J by 8 bases, with 17 bases between the two germline ends. CDR3 in amino acids: CASSIFGTPEHEQFF. The CDR3 DNA reads TGTGCCAGTAGTATCTTCGGGACGCCGGAACATGAGCAGTTCTTC.

The chain carries TRBV5-4 and TRBJ2-1, with TRBD2 as a possible D gene (6 bases). The germline V and J ends were trimmed by 6 bases and 2 bases, with 12 bases remaining between them. This CDR3 comprises 14 residues. Germline V gives CDR1 SGHNT, CDR2 YYREEE (reference sequence). This CDR3 is CASTETSTYNEQFF. CDR3 DNA: TGTGCCAGCACCGAGACTAGTACCTACAATGAGCAGTTCTTC.

The V gene is TRBV5-1, the J gene TRBJ1-4; D might be TRBD1 (6 bases). Germline CDR1 and CDR2: SGHRS and YFSETQ. This CDR3 comprises 12 residues. V lost 1 base and J lost 8, with 6 bases in between. CDR3 in DNA: TGCGCCAGCAGCTTGACAGGGGAAAAACTGTTTTTT. Translation: CASSLTGEKLFF.

The genes are TRBV4-1 and TRBJ2-1; TRBD2 is a possible D gene (6 bases). The germline V gene encodes CDR1 MGHRA and CDR2 YSYEKL. V was pared by 1 base and J by 9 bases, with 16 bases between. The CDR3 runs to 15 residues. CDR3 residues: CASSQGGTLGGEQFF. The CDR3 DNA reads TGCGCCAGCAGCCAAGGAGGGACCCTCGGGGGTGAGCAGTTCTTC.

CDR3 DNA: TGTGCCAGCAGTTACTCCATCGGGCAGAACTATGGCTACACCTTC. Residues: CASSYSIGQNYGYTF. V and J are TRBV6-5 and TRBJ1-2; D unclear. The CDR3 contains 15 residues. The V gene's germline CDR1 is MNHEY and CDR2 SVGAGI. V was trimmed by 0 bases and J by 2 bases, leaving 10 bases between them.

V and J are TRBV18 and TRBJ2-4; 7 bases line up with TRBD1. The CDR3 totals 15 residues. CDR1 and CDR2 from the germline V gene are KGHSH and LQKENI. With 4 bases clipped from V and 8 bases from J, the junction kept 11 bases outside the gene matches. In DNA, the CDR3 is TGTGCCAGCTCACTACAGGGGCCCCTCGTGGACATTCAGTACTTC. Translating it yields CASSLQGPLVDIQYF.

This chain links TRBV27 with TRBJ2-1; 9 nucleotides align to TRBD2. V trimming: 7 bases; J trimming: 5 bases; junction bases outside the gene matches: 6. CDR1 is MNHEY and CDR2 is SMNVEV in the germline V gene (reference sequence). There are 14 residues in the CDR3. CDR3 nucleotide sequence: TGTGCCAGCATGACAACTAGCGGGCACAATGAGCAGTTCTTC. Its protein is CASMTTSGHNEQFF.

The chain uses TRBV5-3 and TRBJ1-5; 10 bases line up with TRBD1. TRBV5-3 is noted as an ORF with a role that remains uncertain. With 8 bases clipped from V and 7 bases from J, the junction kept 9 bases outside the gene matches. CDR3 size: 14 residues. The CDR3 here is CASSRDRGRQPQHF. As DNA, the CDR3 is TGTGCCAGCAGCCGGGACAGGGGTCGACAGCCCCAGCATTTT.

The V and J genes are TRBV30 and TRBJ1-5; D might be TRBD1 (5 bases). CDR1 and CDR2 from the germline V gene are GTSNPN and SVGIG (reference sequence). CDR3 length: 14 amino acids. The V end was cut by 2 bases, the J end by 6 bases, with 14 bases between. The CDR3 coding sequence is TGTGCCTGGAGTCCCGGGCAGGGTGGTCAGCCCCAGCATTTT. Its translation is CAWSPGQGGQPQHF.

V gene TRBV7-9 combines with J gene TRBJ2-5, with D unresolved. Germline CDR1 is SEHNR and CDR2 is FQNEAQ (reference sequence). The CDR3 sequence is 13 residues long. Trimming removed 5 bases from V and 5 bases from J, with 12 bases in between. The CDR3 DNA is TGTGCCAGCAGCCCCGAGGTCGTGGAGACCCAGTACTTC. It encodes CASSPEVVETQYF. The full variable domain, completed using reference TRBV7-9 and TRBJ2-5, is DTGVSQNPRHKITKRGQNVTFRCDPISEHNRLYWYRQTLGQGPEFLTYFQNEAQLEKSRLLSDRFSAERPKGSFSTLEIQRTEQGDSAMYLCASSPEVVETQYFGPGTRLLVL.

The V and J genes are TRBV7-8 and TRBJ2-3; the match to TRBD2 covers 8 bases. The germline CDR1 and CDR2 sequences are SGHVS and FQNEAQ. This CDR3 spans 16 amino acids. J was trimmed by 2 bases and V by 2 bases; bases with no gene match: 6. In nucleotides, the CDR3 is TGTGCCAGCAGCTTACAACTAGCGGTATCCACAGATACGCAGTATTTT. Protein sequence: CASSLQLAVSTDTQYF.

This chain links TRBV21-1 with TRBJ1-5; the D segment call TRBD1 is taken from the table without a DNA check. TRBV21-1 is tagged as a pseudogene. CDR3 length: 17 residues. The DNA for the CDR3 is TGTGCCAGCAGCATGGCGGCCAGGGGGAGTAACAATCAGCCCCAGCATTTT. Amino acid sequence: CASSMAARGSNNQPQHF.

This clone was observed a few times. Since no conserved phenylalanine or tryptophan closes the CDR3, a read error is the likely cause. It is unclear where the CDR3 begins or ends on the DNA, so no DNA is shown, and the CDR3 is as TCRdb lists it. The chain carries TRBV15 and TRBJ1-2; TRBD1 reflects the table's D call only, with no check against the DNA. In germline, CDR1 is LNHNV, CDR2 YYDKDF (reference sequence). The length of the CDR3 is 13 amino acids, counting both ends. CDR3 protein: CATSRDPQADLAS.

The genes are TRBV30 and TRBJ1-1; D unresolved. From germline, CDR1 is GTSNPN and CDR2 SVGIG (reference sequence). Trimming pared 3 bases from V and 2 bases from J, leaving 13 bases between. The CDR3 contains 14 residues. In nucleotides, the CDR3 is TGTGCCTGGAGCGTACCGCCCCACAACACTGAAGCTTTCTTT. Protein product: CAWSVPPHNTEAFF.